This TCR beta chain emerged from a study of PD-1 blockade in classical Hodgkin lymphoma. The ends were cut back, 2 bases at V and 0 bases at J, with 8 bases in the middle. This CDR3 region has 15 residues. The germline CDR1 and CDR2 sequences are MDHEN and SYDVKM. Every patient relapsed after autologous stem cell transplantation, and brentuximab vedotin exposure varied. In regard to this clone: Its target is not known.

Produced via immunoSEQ multiplex PCR; TCRdb's table is partial and in-frame only. The table shows roughly 92,000 clones, with roughly 92% occurring only once. Study-level findings and limits: Undefined causes, possibly disease activity or prior therapy, underlie the repertoire differences. Complete responders showed a baseline diversity that resembled the diversity of newly diagnosed patients. CD4+ TCR diversity, unlike CD8+, rose significantly by C4D1.

The material was peripheral blood mononuclear cells (PBMCs), obtained at baseline. The V call is TRBV28, the J call TRBJ1-3; perhaps TRBD1 as D (6 bases). The TCR comes from a human donor with classical Hodgkin lymphoma. The CDR3 nucleotides are TGTGCCAGCAGTTTAGAGGACAGCTCTGGAAACACCATATATTTT. It yields the protein CASSLEDSSGNTIYF.